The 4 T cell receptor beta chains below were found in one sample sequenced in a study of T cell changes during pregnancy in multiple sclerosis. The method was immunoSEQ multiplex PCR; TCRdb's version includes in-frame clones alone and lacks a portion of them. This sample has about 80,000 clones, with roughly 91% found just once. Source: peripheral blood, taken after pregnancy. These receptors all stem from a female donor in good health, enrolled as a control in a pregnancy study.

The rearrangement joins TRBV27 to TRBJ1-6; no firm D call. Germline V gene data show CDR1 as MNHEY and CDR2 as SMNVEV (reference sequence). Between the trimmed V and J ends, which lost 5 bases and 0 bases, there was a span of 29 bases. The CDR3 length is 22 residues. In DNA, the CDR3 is TGTGCCAGCAGTCTACTTGGAACGGGAGGCTCCGGGCTTAGCTCCTATAATTCACCCCTCCACTTT. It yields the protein CASSLLGTGGSGLSSYNSPLHF.

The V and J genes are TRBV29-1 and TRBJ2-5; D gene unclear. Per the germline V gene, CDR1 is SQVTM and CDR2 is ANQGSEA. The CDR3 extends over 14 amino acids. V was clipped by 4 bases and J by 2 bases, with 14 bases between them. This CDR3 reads CSVVTPRRQETQYF. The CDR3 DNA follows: TGCAGCGTTGTGACTCCAAGGAGACAAGAGACCCAGTACTTC.

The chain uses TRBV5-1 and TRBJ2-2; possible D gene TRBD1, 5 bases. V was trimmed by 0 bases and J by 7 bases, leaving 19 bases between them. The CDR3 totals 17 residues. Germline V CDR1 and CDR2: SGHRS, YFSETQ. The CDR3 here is CASSLALQGPSGGELFF. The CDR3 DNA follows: TGCGCCAGCAGCTTGGCCCTGCAGGGCCCGTCCGGCGGGGAGCTGTTTTTT.

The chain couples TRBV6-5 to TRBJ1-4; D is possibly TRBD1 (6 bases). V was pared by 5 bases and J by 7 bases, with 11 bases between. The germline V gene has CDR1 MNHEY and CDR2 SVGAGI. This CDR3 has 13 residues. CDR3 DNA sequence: TGTGCCAGCAGTCAGGGGCGGAGTGAAAAACTGTTTTTT. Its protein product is CASSQGRSEKLFF.